The clone carrying this T cell receptor beta chain was picked up a small number of times. TCRdb reanalysed the 5' RACE reads using MiXCR and keeps one entry per CDR3 protein. This repertoire shows 60,000 or so distinct CDR3 sequences, more than 9% found once; its top ten account for 4.5%. The germline V and J ends were trimmed by 5 bases and 3 bases, with 23 bases remaining between them. The germline V gene has CDR1 SGHTA and CDR2 FQGNSA. The CDR3 consists of 17 residues. This sample stems from a study of early T cells in non-severe SARS-CoV-2 infection. The TCR was taken from an adult who was a healthcare worker with PCR-confirmed SARS-CoV-2 infection or an uninfected control (not recorded which). This sequence joins TRBV7-2 and TRBJ2-7, with D possibly being TRBD2 (6 bases). Sequencing used whole blood. CDR3 amino acids: CASSAVPLTGLNYEQYF. The CDR3 nucleotides are TGTGCCAGCAGCGCAGTCCCCCTTACCGGACTAAACTACGAGCAGTACTTC.